This TCR beta chain was captured in a study of shared T cell receptors in the human thymus (dated by TCRdb to the early 2020s). Broadly, across the study: The study examined how self-reactive, shared T-cell receptor alpha chains are generated in the human thymus.

Library generation was performed with the immunoSEQ multiplex PCR assay. TCRdb re-hosts the immuneACCESS table, in-frame sequences only. Its copies lack some clones; in the studies checked, an unresolved V gene accounts for under half of them, and the cause for the rest is not known. The sample includes some 660,000 clones, with more than 75% observed a single time. The ten largest clones add up to 0.0094% of the sample. On this clone itself: The specificity of this receptor is unknown. The sample holds no much larger clone one base away, and base qualities are not on file.

Trimming leaves V shorter by 2 bases and J shorter by 4 bases, with the junction holding 8 bases beyond the gene matches. Taken from cysteine to phenylalanine, the CDR3 has 15 residues. Only CDR3 DNA is held: 45 bases, read in frame from base 1. From a lookup of the germline V gene, CDR1 and CDR2 are SNHLY and FYNNEI. These sequences were also reported in another study, on human thymus T cells. That second report states: In Finland, the donors were immunologically healthy infants who were having open corrective cardiac surgery for congenital heart defects. The thymus tissue came from surgical resects taken out during corrective cardiac surgery. Biased V and J gene segment usage appeared to be present in both thymic and peripheral blood repertoires. Highly overlapping thymic TCR repertoires among unrelated individuals were reported in the related research. TCR alpha and beta repertoires from about 8 infant thymus samples and four related peripheral blood samples were characterized in the study. The infant donors were roughly 7 to 244 days old, and the cohort included six or seven males and two females. Thymocytes were freed from the tissue by mechanical means and kept at -70 degrees C as pellets of about 9-30 million cells. A QIAsymphony instrument was used to extract genomic DNA from frozen cell pellets. TCRB and TCRAD loci were amplified from a standardized quantity of quality-controlled genomic DNA using the immunoSEQ multiplex PCR assay. The amplicons covered the V(D)J region and were long enough to include the CDR3 and to identify the V and J genes. Amplicon sequencing was performed on an Illumina platform through the commercial immunoSEQ service. Primer bias and sequencing errors were corrected using previously described methods, and TCRAD and TCRB definitions followed the IMGT database. The repertoires were analysed using immunoSEQ Analyzer 3.0 and VDJTools for basic statistics, V/J segment usage, diversity estimates, rarefaction and pairwise overlap. Chao1, ChaoE, Efron-Thisted, Shannon and inverse Simpson indices were used to estimate diversity, which was also estimated on datasets down-sampled to the smallest sample. Repertoire overlap was assessed by strict matching of CDR3 nucleotide sequence, V gene and J gene, and clustering was done by Jaccard-based multidimensional scaling. On average, roughly 810,000 unique TCRB clonotypes were obtained from thymus samples, compared with about 84,000 from blood samples.

The chain was built from TRBV2 and TRBJ2-7; 7 of the junction bases match TRBD1. The sequence came from a boy under two years old with a congenital heart defect. Donor details come from another sample of the same person, matched by shared clones. The specimen was thymocytes. The sequenced DNA is TGTGCCAGCAGTGAACCCAGGGGGAAAGGGTACGAGCAGTACTTC. Its protein is CASSEPRGKGYEQYF.